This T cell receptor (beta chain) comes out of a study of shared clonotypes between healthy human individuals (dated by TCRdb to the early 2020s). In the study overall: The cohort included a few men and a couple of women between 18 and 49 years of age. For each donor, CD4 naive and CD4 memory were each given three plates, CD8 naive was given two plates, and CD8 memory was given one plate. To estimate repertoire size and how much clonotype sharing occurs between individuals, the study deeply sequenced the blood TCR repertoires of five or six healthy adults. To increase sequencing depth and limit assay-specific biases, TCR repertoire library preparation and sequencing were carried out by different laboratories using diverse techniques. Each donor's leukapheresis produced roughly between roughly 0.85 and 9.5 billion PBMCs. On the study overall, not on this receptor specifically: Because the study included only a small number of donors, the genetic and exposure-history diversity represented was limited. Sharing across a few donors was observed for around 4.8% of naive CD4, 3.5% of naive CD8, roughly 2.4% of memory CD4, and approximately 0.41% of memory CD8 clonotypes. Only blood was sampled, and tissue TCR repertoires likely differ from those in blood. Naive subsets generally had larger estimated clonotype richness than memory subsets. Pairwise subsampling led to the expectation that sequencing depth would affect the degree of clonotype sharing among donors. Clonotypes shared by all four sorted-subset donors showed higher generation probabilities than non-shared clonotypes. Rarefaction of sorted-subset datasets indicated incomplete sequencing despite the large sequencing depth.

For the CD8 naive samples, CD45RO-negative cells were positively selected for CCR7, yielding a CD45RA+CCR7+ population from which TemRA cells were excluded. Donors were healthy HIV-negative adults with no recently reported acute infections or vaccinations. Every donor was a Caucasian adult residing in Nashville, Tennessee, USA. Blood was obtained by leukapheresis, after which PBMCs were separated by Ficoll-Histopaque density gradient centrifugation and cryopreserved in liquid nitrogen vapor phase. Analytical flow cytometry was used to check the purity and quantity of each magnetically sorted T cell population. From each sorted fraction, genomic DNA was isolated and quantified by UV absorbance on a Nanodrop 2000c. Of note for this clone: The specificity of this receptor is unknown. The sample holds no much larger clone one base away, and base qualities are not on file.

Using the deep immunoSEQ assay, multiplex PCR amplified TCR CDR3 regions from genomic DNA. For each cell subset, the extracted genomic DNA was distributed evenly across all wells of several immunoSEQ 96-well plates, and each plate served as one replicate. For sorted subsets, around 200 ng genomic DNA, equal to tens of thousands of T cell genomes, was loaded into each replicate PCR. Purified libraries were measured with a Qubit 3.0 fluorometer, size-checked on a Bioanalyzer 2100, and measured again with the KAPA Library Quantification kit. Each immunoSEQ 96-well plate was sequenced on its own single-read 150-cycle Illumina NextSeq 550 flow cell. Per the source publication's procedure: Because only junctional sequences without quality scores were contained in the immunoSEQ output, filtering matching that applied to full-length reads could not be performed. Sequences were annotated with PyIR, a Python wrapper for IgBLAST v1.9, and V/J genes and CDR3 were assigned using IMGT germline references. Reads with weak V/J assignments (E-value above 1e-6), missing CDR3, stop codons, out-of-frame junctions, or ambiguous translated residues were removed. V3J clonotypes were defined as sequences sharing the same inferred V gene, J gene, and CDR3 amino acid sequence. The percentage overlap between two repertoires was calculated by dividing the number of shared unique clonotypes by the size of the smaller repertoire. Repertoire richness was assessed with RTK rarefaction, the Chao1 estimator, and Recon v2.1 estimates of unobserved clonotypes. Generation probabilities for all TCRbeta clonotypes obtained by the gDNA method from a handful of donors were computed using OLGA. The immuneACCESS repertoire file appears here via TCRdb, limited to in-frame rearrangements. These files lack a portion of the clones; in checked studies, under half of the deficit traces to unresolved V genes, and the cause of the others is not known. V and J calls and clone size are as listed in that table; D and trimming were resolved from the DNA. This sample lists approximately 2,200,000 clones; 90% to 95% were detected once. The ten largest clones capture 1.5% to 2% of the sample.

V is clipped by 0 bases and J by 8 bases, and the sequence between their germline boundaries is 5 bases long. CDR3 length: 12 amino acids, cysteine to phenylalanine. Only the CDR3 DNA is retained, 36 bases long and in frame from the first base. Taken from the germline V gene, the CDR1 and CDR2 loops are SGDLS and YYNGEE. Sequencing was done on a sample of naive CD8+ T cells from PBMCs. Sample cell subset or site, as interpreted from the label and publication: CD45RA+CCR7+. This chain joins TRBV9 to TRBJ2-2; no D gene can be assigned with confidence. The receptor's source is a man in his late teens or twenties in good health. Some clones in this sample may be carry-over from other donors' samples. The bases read TGTGCCAGCAGCGTAGATCCGGGGGAGCTGTTTTTT. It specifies CASSVDPGELFF.